The 32 T cell receptor beta chains reported below all come from one sample, sequenced in a study of response to subunit inactivated influenza vaccine. One entry per CDR3 protein results from TCRdb running MiXCR on the RT-PCR reads. The sample has 250,000 to 350,000 distinct CDR3 sequences; roughly 20% are singletons. The sequenced sample was PBMCs from blood, obtained about 19 months after vaccination. The receptor source for this set is a man aged 50 to 69 who received an inactivated influenza vaccine.

As concerns this clonotype: Just one base apart from a much larger clone, this may be a read error. J is TRBJ1-4 and V is TRBV20-1; no clear D gene. The CDR3 loop spans 13 amino acids. The V gene's germline CDR1 is DFQATT and CDR2 SNEGSKA (reference sequence). The CDR3, as DNA: TGCAGTGCTAGAGACGGACTCAATGAAGAACTGTTTTTT. Its protein is CSARDGLNEELFF.

This clonotype was counted only a few times. The CDR3 reads CASSRTGGINIQYF. CDR3 DNA: TGTGCCAGCAGCCGGACAGGGGGCATAAACATTCAGTACTTC. J is TRBJ2-4 and V is TRBV6-2 or TRBV6-3; TRBD1 aligns across 11 bases. This CDR3 has 14 residues. Trimming removed 6 bases from V and 6 bases from J; junction bases left unmatched: 4. Germline V lookup: CDR1 MNHEY, CDR2 SVGEGT.

The rearrangement joins TRBV29-1 to TRBJ2-3; D is ambiguous. This CDR3 is 14 amino acids long. V lost 4 bases to trimming and J lost 2 bases, with 13 bases between them. Germline V gene lookup returns CDR1 SQVTM and CDR2 ANQGSEA. DNA of the CDR3: TGCAGCGTTGTATCCAGCATCTACACAGATACGCAGTATTTT. Its protein is CSVVSSIYTDTQYF.

The sample holds a few counts of this clonotype. This chain links TRBV27 with TRBJ1-6; 11 nucleotides line up with TRBD1. Trimming at V came to 6 bases and at J to 5 bases, leaving 3 bases not matched to a gene. CDR1 is MNHEY, CDR2 SMNVEV, per germline (reference sequence). The CDR3 has 15 residues. In DNA form, the CDR3 reads TGTGCCAGCAGAGGGGACAGGGGGAATAATTCACCCCTCCACTTT. Amino acids: CASRGDRGNNSPLHF.

This clonotype was counted between two and nine times. V usage is TRBV4-1 and J usage is TRBJ1-2; D is unclear. Trimming took 0 bases from V and 1 from J, leaving 12 bases between them. The CDR3 covers 16 residues. Germline V gives CDR1 MGHRA, CDR2 YSYEKL. This chain's CDR3 is CASSQEDPTLNYGYTF. CDR3 coding DNA: TGCGCCAGCAGCCAAGAGGACCCTACCCTTAACTATGGCTACACCTTC.

This clonotype was picked up a small number of times. The rearrangement uses TRBV5-1 and TRBJ2-2; a possible D gene is TRBD1 (6 bases). V shed 4 bases and J shed 5 bases, with 9 bases lying between them. The length of the CDR3 is 13 residues. Germline-derived CDR1 and CDR2 are SGHRS and YFSETQ. CDR3: CASSPGVTGELFF. The CDR3 coding sequence is TGCGCCAGCAGCCCAGGGGTGACCGGGGAGCTGTTTTTT.

This clonotype was observed once. The chain recombines TRBV7-8 with TRBJ2-3; 7 bases fit TRBD1. The CDR3 contains 17 residues. Per the germline V gene, CDR1 is SGHVS and CDR2 is FQNEAQ. V was clipped by 2 bases and J by 10 bases; unmatched bases: 18. The CDR3 reads CASSLKTERTGWWAQYF. In DNA, the CDR3 is TGTGCCAGCAGCTTAAAAACCGAAAGGACAGGCTGGTGGGCGCAGTATTTT.

This clonotype was found a few times. This chain joins TRBV29-1 and TRBJ2-3, with D perhaps given as TRBD1 or TRBD2 (5 bases each). The germline gives CDR1 SQVTM, CDR2 ANQGSEA. This CDR3 is built from 14 residues. V shed 4 bases and J shed 4 bases, with 15 bases lying between them. The CDR3 DNA reads as TGCAGCGTTGGGGCAGGGACGTCAGCAGATACGCAGTATTTT. It is translated as CSVGAGTSADTQYF.

The rearrangement uses TRBV10-3 and TRBJ2-1, with TRBD1 matching over 8 bases. Trimming cost V 10 bases and J 7 bases; bases outside gene matches: 6. Germline CDR1 ENHRY, CDR2 SYGVKD. CDR3 length: 12 amino acids. CDR3 bases: TGTGCCACCCGGACAGGGTCGAATGAGCAGTTCTTC. Translating gives CATRTGSNEQFF.

The rearrangement uses TRBV7-6 and TRBJ2-7, with a tentative D call TRBD2 (5 bases). CDR1 and CDR2 from the germline V gene are SGHVS and FNYEAQ. Trimming pared 5 bases from V and 6 bases from J, leaving 14 bases between. This CDR3 has 13 amino acids. Here the CDR3 reads CASSTDFWGEQYF. CDR3 nucleotides: TGTGCCAGCAGCACGGACTTTTGGGGCGAGCAGTACTTC.

The chain links TRBV18 to TRBJ1-5; D unclear. Trimming left V 0 bases short and J 9 bases short, with 6 bases between. Germline CDR1 is KGHSH and CDR2 is LQKENI. The CDR3 extends over 12 amino acids. The CDR3 nucleotides are TGTGCCAGCTCACCACCGGGCGGGCCCCAGCATTTT. It specifies CASSPPGGPQHF.

The J gene is TRBJ2-7, the V gene TRBV12-3 or TRBV12-4; D is uncertain. Trimming took off 2 bases at V and 2 bases at J, with 13 bases between the two ends. CDR3 length: 15 residues. CDR3 nucleotides: TGTGCCAGCAGTTTAAGTGGAGAACCGACCTACGAGCAGTACTTC. Translated, it gives CASSLSGEPTYEQYF.

A few counts support this clonotype. The chain uses TRBV7-2 and TRBJ1-3; TRBD1 matches 7 bases. V was pared by 2 bases and J by 0 bases, with 13 bases of the junction left unmatched. The CDR3 totals 19 residues. Germline loops: CDR1 SGHTA, CDR2 FQGNSA. CDR3 bases: TGTGCCAGCAGCTTACGCAGGACAGGCTTCCTATTCTCTGGAAACACCATATATTTT. Translated: CASSLRRTGFLFSGNTIYF.

The gene calls are TRBV7-2 and TRBJ1-3, with 8 bases identical to TRBD1. CDR1 is SGHTA and CDR2 is FQGNSA in the germline V gene. V dropped 5 bases and J dropped 4; count of bases not matched to a gene: 10. This CDR3 comprises 16 residues. The CDR3 DNA reads as TGTGCCAGCAGCATCCGACAGGGGAAAACGGGAAACACCATATATTTT. Its protein is CASSIRQGKTGNTIYF. The variable domain in full, completed from reference TRBV7-2 and TRBJ1-3, reads GAGVSQSPSNKVTEKGKDVELRCDPISGHTALYWYRQSLGQGLEFLIYFQGNSAPDKSGLPSDRFSAERTGGSVSTLTIQRTQQEDSAVYLCASSIRQGKTGNTIYFGEGSWLTVV.

CDR3 DNA sequence: TGTGCCAGCAGTTACTCCGCCAGGGACAACTCCTACGAGCAGTACTTC. It codes for CASSYSARDNSYEQYF. The J gene is TRBJ2-7, the V gene TRBV6-2 or TRBV6-3, with D tentatively TRBD1 (6 bases). The CDR3 loop spans 16 amino acids. Trimming removed 0 bases at V and 0 bases at J, with 12 bases between. Germline V gene lookup returns CDR1 MNHEY and CDR2 SVGEGT.

This rearrangement joins TRBV28 to TRBJ2-7, with 7 nucleotides matching TRBD1. The germline gives CDR1 MDHEN, CDR2 SYDVKM. Trimming at V came to 5 bases and at J to 9 bases, leaving 13 bases not matched to a gene. CDR3 length: 14 amino acids. The CDR3 protein is CASSGTGQSFVQYF. For the CDR3, the DNA is TGTGCCAGCAGTGGTACGGGACAGTCTTTTGTGCAGTACTTC.

The V gene is TRBV5-1, the J gene TRBJ2-1; D may be TRBD1 (6 bases). Germline CDR1 and CDR2: SGHRS and YFSETQ. The CDR3 consists of 15 residues. Trimming removed 0 bases at V and 5 bases at J, with 12 bases between. The CDR3 nucleotides are TGCGCCAGCAGCTTGGAGGGGGTTGGGGACAATGAGCAGTTCTTC. It codes for CASSLEGVGDNEQFF.

J is TRBJ2-7 and V is TRBV20-1, with D perhaps TRBD1 or TRBD2 (6 bases each). CDR3 length: 14 residues. Germline V gives CDR1 DFQATT, CDR2 SNEGSKA (reference sequence). With 1 base removed from V and 3 bases from J, the gap between germline ends came to 13 bases. In DNA, the CDR3 is TGCAGTGCTAGAGTCCGGGGGCGACACTACGAGCAGTACTTC. As protein: CSARVRGRHYEQYF.

There are many counts of this clonotype. The V call is TRBV4-3, the J call TRBJ1-2; D gene ambiguous. V lost 4 bases and J lost 13, with 22 bases in between. The germline V gene has CDR1 LGHNA and CDR2 YSLEER. CDR3 length equals 14 residues. The CDR3 DNA is TGCGCCAGCAGCCCAGAGGGCCAGCTTACGATGAGCACCTTC. It yields the protein CASSPEGQLTMSTF.

This chain uses TRBV4-3 with TRBJ2-7, with D tentatively TRBD1 (6 bases). The CDR3 runs to 16 residues. In germline, CDR1 is LGHNA, CDR2 YSLEER. Deletions cut 4 bases from V and 4 bases from J, with 20 bases between. CDR3 amino acids: CASSLLLGTGMYEQYF. The CDR3 nucleotides read TGCGCCAGCAGCCTCCTACTAGGAACAGGGATGTACGAGCAGTACTTC.

This clonotype was picked up a small number of times. The rearrangement joins TRBV20-1 to TRBJ1-2; 7 nucleotides line up with TRBD1. This CDR3 region has 15 residues. After removal of 4 bases from V and 1 base from J, the junction contained 9 bases not matched to a gene. Per germline, CDR1 DFQATT and CDR2 SNEGSKA (reference sequence). CDR3 nucleotide sequence: TGCAGTGCTAAGGAGGGGGCTGGTTTTAACTATGGCTACACCTTC. Translating it yields CSAKEGAGFNYGYTF.

The table lists this clonotype with a count of one. The CDR3 here is CASSLWARSARTDTQYF. The CDR3 nucleotides read TGTGCCAGCAGCTTATGGGCCCGGTCGGCTCGCACAGATACGCAGTATTTT. The V and J genes are TRBV7-2 and TRBJ2-3; D not certain. Deletions cut 2 bases from V and 1 base from J, with 16 bases between. Germline values: CDR1 SGHTA, CDR2 FQGNSA. This CDR3 spans 17 amino acids.

The gene calls are TRBV20-1 and TRBJ2-7; 7 bases fit TRBD1. Germline-derived CDR1 and CDR2 are DFQATT and SNEGSKA (reference sequence). The CDR3 totals 14 residues. J gave up 2 bases and V 6 bases, and 10 bases lay outside the gene matches. Written as DNA, the CDR3 is TGCAGTGCCCCACACAGGGGACCGCCCTACGAGCAGTACTTC. It encodes CSAPHRGPPYEQYF.

The V gene is TRBV14, the J gene TRBJ2-2; a possible D gene is TRBD2 (6 bases). V lost 9 bases to trimming and J lost 0 bases, with 14 bases between them. The CDR3 runs 15 residues. Germline CDR1 is SGHDN and CDR2 is FVKESK. CDR3 residues: CASPTGDTNTGELFF. The CDR3 region has the DNA TGTGCCAGTCCTACGGGAGACACGAACACCGGGGAGCTGTTTTTT.

This clonotype was observed a handful of times. The chain joins TRBV5-1 to TRBJ2-3; D perhaps matches TRBD2 (6 bases). Looked up from germline, CDR1 is SGHRS and CDR2 is YFSETQ. The CDR3 sequence is 15 residues long. Trimming stripped 2 bases from V and 2 bases from J, with 12 bases between. For the CDR3, the DNA is TGCGCCAGCAGCTTCGCGGGGCCTACCACAGATACGCAGTATTTT. Translation: CASSFAGPTTDTQYF.

This clonotype was counted between two and nine times. V is TRBV28 and J is TRBJ1-1; D ambiguous. V was pared by 6 bases and J by 1 base, with 12 bases between. This CDR3 has 14 residues. CDR1 and CDR2 from the germline V gene are MDHEN and SYDVKM. CDR3 residues: CASRLRRRNTEAFF. The DNA for the CDR3 is TGTGCCAGCAGGTTAAGGAGGCGGAACACTGAAGCTTTCTTT.

The V and J genes are TRBV6-4 and TRBJ2-2, with D perhaps matching TRBD1 (5 bases). This CDR3 is 14 amino acids long. V gave up 7 bases and J gave up 5 bases, with 14 bases separating them. Per the germline V gene, CDR1 is MRHNA and CDR2 is SNTAGT. CDR3 sequence reads: CASTDSIPTGELFF. The CDR3 DNA sequence: TGTGCCAGCACAGACAGTATCCCAACCGGGGAGCTGTTTTTT.

This clonotype has just a few counts. The gene calls are TRBV6-5 and TRBJ1-2; D is possibly TRBD1 (6 bases). V was trimmed by 7 bases and J by 4 bases, leaving 7 bases between them. CDR3 length equals 11 residues. Per the germline V gene, CDR1 is MNHEY and CDR2 is SVGAGI. The CDR3 spells CASKGGYGYTF. Written as DNA, the CDR3 is TGTGCCAGCAAGGGGGGCTATGGCTACACCTTC.

The chain combines TRBV18 with TRBJ2-1; D is ambiguous. The V gene lost 6 bases and the J gene lost 9 bases, with 18 bases spanning the gap. CDR3 length: 14 amino acids. Looked up from germline, CDR1 is KGHSH and CDR2 is LQKENI. The CDR3 loop is CASSDDPLKGEQFF. The CDR3 DNA sequence: TGTGCCAGCTCCGACGATCCCCTAAAGGGTGAGCAGTTCTTC.

The chain uses TRBV9 and TRBJ1-1, with D perhaps TRBD1 (5 bases). CDR3 length: 15 residues. The ends were cut back, 4 bases at V and 11 bases at J, with 24 bases in the middle. Germline assignment: CDR1 SGDLS and CDR2 YYNGEE. CDR3 nucleotides: TGTGCCAGCAGCCCAACAACCCGGGGGGATCGGCGGGCTTTCTTT. It encodes CASSPTTRGDRRAFF.

This clonotype has more than one count but fewer than ten. The chain couples TRBV20-1 to TRBJ1-3, with 7 bases lining up with TRBD1. The CDR3 is 14 amino acids. After removal of 6 bases from V and 5 bases from J, the junction contained 10 bases not matched to a gene. Germline CDR1 is DFQATT and CDR2 is SNEGSKA (reference sequence). The CDR3 is CSAEIGTARNTIYF. CDR3 nucleotide sequence: TGCAGTGCCGAAATAGGGACAGCCAGAAACACCATATATTTT.

In this sample, this clonotype turned up a few times. The V and J genes are TRBV3-1 and TRBJ2-2, with D tentatively TRBD1 (6 bases). The V gene's germline CDR1 is LGHDT and CDR2 YNNKEL (reference sequence). V was shortened by 0 bases and J by 6 bases, with 11 bases between the two germline ends. The CDR3 loop spans 15 amino acids. The CDR3 loop is CASSQDVRGSGELFF. The CDR3 DNA reads as TGTGCCAGCAGCCAAGATGTAAGGGGGTCCGGGGAGCTGTTTTTT.